This T cell receptor (beta chain) emerged from a study of cytotoxic CD8 clonotypes in ibrutinib-treated CLL. Study-level points and caveats: A difference in sampling times existed between sustained-remission and progressing patients.

This clone was detected a few times. What it binds is unknown. Profiled with immunoSEQ multiplex PCR; TCRdb holds only in-frame clones, not every one. The repertoire holds fewer than 400,000 clones, over 60% seen once, with approximately 6% in the top ten. With 5 bases removed from V and 5 bases from J, the gap between germline ends came to 9 bases. The CDR3 is 13 amino acids. Germline CDR1 is SGHTA and CDR2 is FQGTGA. Sequenced here: PBMCs, sampled after 36 months of ibrutinib treatment. The chain employs TRBV7-3 and TRBJ2-2; D remains unclear. The TCR originated in a human donor with chronic lymphocytic leukemia. CDR3 nucleotide sequence: TGTGCCAGCAGCCCGTGGAGAACCGGGGAGCTGTTTTTT. As protein: CASSPWRTGELFF.